This is a list of T cell receptor beta chains from one sample in a study of radiotherapy plus CTLA-4 blockade in lung cancer. The table came from immunoSEQ multiplex PCR; TCRdb's copy has only in-frame clones and leaves some out. The sample holds 15,000 to 20,000 clones; roughly 83% are singletons and the top ten take roughly a quarter. Sequenced here: peripheral blood, sampled from a patient treated with radiotherapy plus ipilimumab. Receptors were obtained from a human donor with non-small cell lung cancer whose response to radiotherapy plus ipilimumab could not be evaluated. Both conserved end residues are part of each CDR3. A D gene is named only where the DNA matches it firmly. Only some rows state a clone size, as once, few, many or a class for expanded clones.

J: TRBJ2-7
V: TRBV5-1
D: .
size: once
CDR3: CASSWDSTSYEQYF
DNA: TGCGCCAGCAGCTGGGACTCTACTTCCTACGAGCAGTACTTC

J: TRBJ1-1
V: TRBV4-2
D: .
size: once
CDR3: CASVRSGGSTEAFF
DNA: TGTGCCAGCGTCCGGTCCGGGGGGAGCACTGAAGCTTTCTTT

J: TRBJ1-3
V: TRBV7-9
D: .
size: .
CDR3: CASSLGQGVEGNTIYF
DNA: TGTGCCAGCAGCTTAGGGCAGGGTGTGGAAGGAAACACCATATATTTT

J: TRBJ1-1
V: TRBV20-1
D: TRBD1
size: .
CDR3: CSARTGAAFF
DNA: TGCAGTGCAAGGACAGGGGCTGCTTTCTTT

J: TRBJ2-3
V: TRBV6-5
D: .
size: once
CDR3: CASSARGADTQYF
DNA: TGTGCCAGCAGCGCCAGGGGGGCAGATACGCAGTATTTT

J: TRBJ2-7
V: TRBV19
D: .
size: .
CDR3: CASSPTYRGYEQYF
DNA: TGTGCCAGTAGTCCCACATACCGGGGCTACGAGCAGTACTTC

J: TRBJ1-6
V: TRBV7-2
D: .
size: .
CDR3: CASSPDSFYNSPLHF
DNA: TGTGCCAGCAGCCCGGACAGTTTCTATAATTCACCCCTCCACTTT

J: TRBJ2-7
V: TRBV7-2
D: .
size: .
CDR3: CASSLAGVSGYEQYF
DNA: TGTGCCAGCAGCTTAGCAGGGGTATCGGGCTACGAGCAGTACTTC

J: TRBJ2-5
V: TRBV4-2
D: TRBD2
size: .
CDR3: CASSQATAGERGETQYF
DNA: TGTGCCAGCAGCCAAGCCACCGCGGGGGAGCGGGGGGAGACCCAGTACTTC

J: TRBJ1-4
V: TRBV7-6
D: TRBD1
size: .
CDR3: CASSLGQREKLFF
DNA: TGTGCCAGCAGCTTGGGACAGCGGGAAAAACTGTTTTTT

J: TRBJ2-3
V: TRBV5-5
D: TRBD1
size: .
CDR3: CASSLGSGGTTDTQYF
DNA: TGTGCCAGCAGCTTGGGATCAGGGGGCACCACAGATACGCAGTATTTT

J: TRBJ2-3
V: TRBV9
D: TRBD2
size: .
CDR3: CASSVTAGVSDTQYF
DNA: TGTGCCAGCAGCGTAACAGCGGGAGTATCTGATACGCAGTATTTT

J: TRBJ1-6
V: TRBV27
D: .
size: .
CDR3: CASSFGAGLNSPLHF
DNA: TGTGCCAGCAGTTTTGGGGCCGGGCTCAATTCACCCCTCCACTTT

J: TRBJ1-5
V: TRBV7-2
D: .
size: .
CDR3: CASSLSNQPQHF
DNA: TGTGCCAGCAGCCTCAGCAATCAGCCCCAGCATTTT

J: TRBJ2-5
V: TRBV7-8
D: TRBD2
size: .
CDR3: CASSPPLRLAGGQETQYF
DNA: TGTGCCAGCAGCCCCCCGCTCAGACTAGCGGGGGGACAAGAGACCCAGTACTTC

J: TRBJ2-7
V: TRBV20-1
D: TRBD2
size: .
CDR3: CSAGGYEQYF
DNA: TGCAGTGCGGGGGGGTACGAGCAGTACTTC

J: TRBJ1-3
V: TRBV28
D: TRBD1
size: .
CDR3: CASSTGTVRPDTIYF
DNA: TGTGCCAGCAGTACCGGGACAGTCAGGCCAGACACCATATATTTT

J: TRBJ2-7
V: TRBV28
D: .
size: .
CDR3: CASSLSRANIYF
DNA: TGTGCCAGCAGTTTATCGAGGGCTAACATTTACTTC

J: TRBJ2-6
V: TRBV7-9
D: .
size: .
CDR3: CASSLKTDSLSGANVLTF
DNA: TGTGCCAGCAGCTTAAAGACAGATTCCCTCTCTGGGGCCAACGTCCTGACTTTC

J: TRBJ2-2
V: TRBV28
D: .
size: .
CDR3: CASSFGGLVGTGELFF
DNA: TGTGCCAGCAGTTTTGGAGGCCTAGTGGGCACCGGGGAGCTGTTTTTT

J: TRBJ2-5
V: TRBV5-1
D: TRBD2
size: .
CDR3: CATPLGLAGGRGETQYF
DNA: TGCGCCACACCCCTCGGACTAGCGGGAGGGCGGGGAGAGACCCAGTACTTC

J: TRBJ1-6
V: TRBV2
D: .
size: .
CDR3: CASSRRGGNSPLHF
DNA: TGTGCCAGCAGCCGGCGAGGAGGTAATTCACCCCTCCACTTT

J: TRBJ2-3
V: TRBV6-5
D: .
size: once
CDR3: CASSWGPGDTQYF
DNA: TGTGCCAGCAGCTGGGGGCCAGGGGATACGCAGTATTTT

J: TRBJ2-3
V: TRBV5-4
D: TRBD2
size: .
CDR3: CASTIGGRGTDTQYF
DNA: TGTGCCAGCACAATCGGCGGGAGGGGCACAGATACGCAGTATTTT

J: TRBJ2-7
V: TRBV28
D: .
size: .
CDR3: CASSPPKHTGNTYEQYF
DNA: TGTGCCAGCAGTCCACCAAAACACACAGGGAACACCTACGAGCAGTACTTC

J: TRBJ2-5
V: TRBV25-1
D: .
size: .
CDR3: CASSDRGLGTQYF
DNA: TGTGCCAGCAGTGATAGAGGGCTCGGGACCCAGTACTTC

J: TRBJ1-6
V: TRBV4-1
D: .
size: .
CDR3: CASSQDRQGGSPLHF
DNA: TGCGCCAGCAGCCAAGATCGGCAGGGCGGTTCACCCCTCCACTTT

J: TRBJ2-7
V: TRBV6-5
D: TRBD2
size: few
CDR3: CAAGGGFYEQYF
DNA: TGTGCCGCGGGAGGGGGATTCTACGAGCAGTACTTC

J: TRBJ1-5
V: TRBV7-8
D: TRBD1
size: .
CDR3: CASSYAHRQGTSRNQPQHF
DNA: TGTGCCAGCAGCTACGCCCACCGACAGGGCACGTCTCGCAATCAGCCCCAGCATTTT

J: TRBJ1-6
V: TRBV28
D: .
size: once
CDR3: CASSLYRGRIPYNSPLHF
DNA: TGTGCCAGCAGTTTATATAGGGGTCGAATTCCCTATAATTCACCCCTCCACTTT

J: TRBJ2-7
V: TRBV6-5
D: TRBD1
size: .
CDR3: CASRTGGRAYEQYF
DNA: TGTGCCAGTAGGACAGGGGGACGGGCCTACGAGCAGTACTTC

J: TRBJ1-3
V: TRBV9
D: .
size: .
CDR3: CASSVDPLGSGNTIYF
DNA: TGTGCCAGCAGCGTAGATCCCCTAGGCTCTGGAAACACCATATATTTT

J: TRBJ2-7
V: TRBV10-1
D: TRBD2
size: .
CDR3: CASSDPSGSVYEQYF
DNA: TGCGCCAGCAGTGACCCTAGCGGGAGTGTGTACGAGCAGTACTTC

J: TRBJ2-7
V: TRBV6-5
D: TRBD2
size: .
CDR3: CAVGLAASYEQYF
DNA: TGTGCCGTTGGACTAGCGGCCTCCTACGAGCAGTACTTC

J: TRBJ1-1
V: TRBV27
D: .
size: .
CDR3: CASSTATGDTEAFF
DNA: TGTGCCAGCAGTACAGCCACAGGAGACACTGAAGCTTTCTTT

J: TRBJ2-7
V: TRBV5-1
D: TRBD1
size: .
CDR3: CASSYTGTGAGYEQYF
DNA: TGCGCCAGCAGCTACACCGGCACAGGGGCCGGATACGAGCAGTACTTC

J: TRBJ2-2
V: TRBV2
D: .
size: .
CDR3: CASSEFGGGRGELFF
DNA: TGTGCCAGCAGTGAATTTGGTGGGGGCAGGGGGGAGCTGTTTTTT